This T cell receptor beta chain was sequenced during a study of T cell repertoires in cytomegalovirus infection. Looking at the study overall: HLA-B-restricted CMV epitopes that are well studied were used alongside recently identified HLA-C-restricted ones. Public signatures in TCR beta pointed to CMV infection and matching HLA type. Study results and caveats: CMV carriers with the relevant HLA were identified by cumulative public TCR beta family frequency. HLA-C-restricted TCR beta clonotypes specific for CMV led the ex vivo response.

Concerning this clonotype itself: Its antigen is unknown.

Via MiXCR, TCRdb re-called the reads, giving one row per CDR3 protein. In the table there are about 830,000 distinct CDR3 sequences, approximately 32% of which are singletons. CDR1 and CDR2 (germline): MNHNY, SVGAGI (reference sequence). CDR3 length equals 17 residues. J lost 4 bases, V lost 0 bases, and 7 bases had no gene match. This clonotype was obtained from a human donor in good health (CMV status not recorded). Some clones in this sample may be carry-over from other donors' samples. The source material was cultured CD8+ T cells from PBMCs, sampled from culture after CMV antigen stimulation. The chain combines TRBV6-6 with TRBJ2-1, with 9 bases matching TRBD2. CDR3 DNA: TGTGCCAGCAGTTACTCCAAGGCGGGGGGGGTGTACAATGAGCAGTTCTTC. It specifies CASSYSKAGGVYNEQFF.